This T cell receptor (beta chain) was identified in a study of T cell responses to AZD1222 COVID-19 vaccine. Note on this clone: What it binds is unknown.

Overall study findings and caveats: Recipients of two AZD1222 doses showed rising Spike-specific TCR breadth and depth.

Clones were sequenced by immunoSEQ multiplex PCR, and TCRdb holds only the in-frame ones, with some missing. The sample consists of around 130,000 clones, 93% of them appearing once. This clonotype was sampled from an adult in good health. Sequencing used peripheral blood, obtained on day 0 of AZD1222 vaccination.

The CDR3 reads CASSLRGGGTNEKLFF. Here the CDR3 DNA reads TGTGCCAGCAGTTTACGTGGGGGAGGGACTAATGAAAAACTGTTTTTT. The rearrangement joins TRBV28 to TRBJ1-4; possibly TRBD1 for D (5 bases). V lost 2 bases and J 2 bases, leaving 12 bases between the germline ends. Germline CDR1 reads MDHEN; CDR2 reads SYDVKM. This CDR3 comprises 16 residues. The full variable domain, in which reference TRBV28 and TRBJ1-4 provide the parts outside the CDR3, is DVKVTQSSRYLVKRTGEKVFLECVQDMDHENMFWYRQDPGLGLRLIYFSYDVKMKEKGDIPEGYSVSREKKERFSLILESASTNQTSMYLCASSLRGGGTNEKLFFGSGTQLSVL.